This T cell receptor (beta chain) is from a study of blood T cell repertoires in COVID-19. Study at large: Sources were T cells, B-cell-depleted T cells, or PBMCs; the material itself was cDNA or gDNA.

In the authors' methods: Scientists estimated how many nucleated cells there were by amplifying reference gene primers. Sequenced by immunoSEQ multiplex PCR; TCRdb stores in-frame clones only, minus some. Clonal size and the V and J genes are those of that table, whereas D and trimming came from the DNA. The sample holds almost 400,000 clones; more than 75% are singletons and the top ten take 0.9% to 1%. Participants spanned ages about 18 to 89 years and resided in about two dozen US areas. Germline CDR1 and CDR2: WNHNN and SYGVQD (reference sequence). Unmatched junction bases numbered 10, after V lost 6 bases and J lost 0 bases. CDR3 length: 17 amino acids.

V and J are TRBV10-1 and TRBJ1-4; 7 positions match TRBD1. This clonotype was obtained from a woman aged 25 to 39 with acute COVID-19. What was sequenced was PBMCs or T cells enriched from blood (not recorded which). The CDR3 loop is CASRKDRVVATNEKLFF. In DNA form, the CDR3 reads TGCGCCAGCAGGAAAGACAGGGTGGTAGCAACTAATGAAAAACTGTTTTTT.